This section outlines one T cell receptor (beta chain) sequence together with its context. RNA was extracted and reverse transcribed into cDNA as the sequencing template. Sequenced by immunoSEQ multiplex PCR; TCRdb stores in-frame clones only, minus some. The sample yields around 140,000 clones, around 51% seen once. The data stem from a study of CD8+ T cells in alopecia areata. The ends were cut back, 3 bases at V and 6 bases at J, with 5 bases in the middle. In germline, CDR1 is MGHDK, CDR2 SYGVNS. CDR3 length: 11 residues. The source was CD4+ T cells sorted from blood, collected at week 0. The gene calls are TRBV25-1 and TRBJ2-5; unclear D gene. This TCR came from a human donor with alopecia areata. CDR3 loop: CASSDLKTQYF. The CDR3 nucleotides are TGTGCCAGCAGTGACCTCAAGACCCAGTACTTC.